This is a list of T cell receptor beta chains from one sample in a study of OX40 agonist ivuxolimab in advanced cancers. Sequenced by immunoSEQ multiplex PCR; TCRdb stores in-frame clones only, minus some. The table shows 55,000 to 85,000 clones, with about 94% occurring only once. This material consisted of CD4+ or CD8+ T cells sorted from blood, taken in a trial of the OX40 agonist ivuxolimab. These receptors were taken from an adult with an advanced solid tumor such as melanoma, head and neck, liver or kidney cancer. Each CDR3 is given without its conserved first and last residue.

j_call: TRBJ2-3; v_call: TRBV4-1; cdr3_aa: ASSKKDGATDTQY
j_call: TRBJ2-7; v_call: TRBV7-9; cdr3_aa: ASIKTGSYEQY
j_call: TRBJ1-5; v_call: TRBV10-1; cdr3_aa: ARKGQGVGYQPQH
j_call: TRBJ1-6; v_call: TRBV2; cdr3_aa: ASSDSPGAEANSPLH
j_call: TRBJ2-7; v_call: TRBV6-4; cdr3_aa: ASNMSGVPYEQY
j_call: TRBJ1-5; v_call: TRBV27; cdr3_aa: ASSPRGGGNQPQH
j_call: TRBJ1-2; v_call: TRBV27; cdr3_aa: ASSFIASWGLPQSGYT
j_call: TRBJ1-6; v_call: TRBV27; cdr3_aa: ASSLLGGVASNSPLH
j_call: TRBJ1-5; v_call: TRBV5-6; cdr3_aa: ASSGQGGQPQH
j_call: TRBJ1-1; v_call: TRBV5-4; cdr3_aa: ASSLSPGTGNTEAF
j_call: TRBJ1-6; v_call: TRBV5-4; cdr3_aa: ASSPSVSSYNSPLH
j_call: TRBJ1-2; v_call: TRBV7-9; cdr3_aa: ASSPPWDNHGYT
j_call: TRBJ1-2; v_call: TRBV19; cdr3_aa: ASSLGPINYGYT
j_call: TRBJ1-1; v_call: TRBV5-6; cdr3_aa: ASSLVGKGEAF
j_call: TRBJ2-1; v_call: TRBV4-1; cdr3_aa: ASILDSSSYNEQF
j_call: TRBJ2-7; v_call: TRBV27; cdr3_aa: ASSFSSGGAQQY
j_call: -; v_call: TRBV7-6; cdr3_aa: ASSSRDSGLEQY
j_call: TRBJ2-7; v_call: TRBV5-5; cdr3_aa: ASSLGTIPEQY
j_call: TRBJ2-7; v_call: TRBV27; cdr3_aa: ASSGDYYEQY
j_call: TRBJ1-2; v_call: TRBV6-4; cdr3_aa: ASSDSRYT
j_call: TRBJ1-2; v_call: TRBV19; cdr3_aa: ASSKLAWDSPRDYGYT
j_call: TRBJ2-7; v_call: TRBV5-4; cdr3_aa: ASSLAPTASYEQY
j_call: TRBJ2-7; v_call: TRBV6-5; cdr3_aa: ASSYGTRYEQY
j_call: TRBJ1-1; v_call: TRBV5-1; cdr3_aa: TSSLGGTGSEAF
j_call: TRBJ1-1; v_call: TRBV7-2; cdr3_aa: ASSFTPPGSNTEAF
j_call: TRBJ2-1; v_call: TRBV9; cdr3_aa: ASSVEGGGIYNEQF
j_call: TRBJ1-1; v_call: TRBV5-6; cdr3_aa: ASSYPTENTEAF
j_call: TRBJ1-1; v_call: TRBV2; cdr3_aa: ASSEARPEAF
j_call: TRBJ1-3; v_call: TRBV7-9; cdr3_aa: ASSSPDGSSGNTIY
j_call: TRBJ2-1; v_call: TRBV6-5; cdr3_aa: ASSDSYNEQF
j_call: TRBJ2-7; v_call: TRBV11-2; cdr3_aa: ASSLEEGQGYEQY
j_call: TRBJ1-2; v_call: TRBV9; cdr3_aa: ASSAAADRANYGYT
j_call: TRBJ2-7; v_call: TRBV2; cdr3_aa: ASKWGGHEQY
j_call: TRBJ2-3; v_call: TRBV29-1; cdr3_aa: SVLDSTDTQY
j_call: TRBJ2-7; v_call: TRBV9; cdr3_aa: ASSVYGGPGNEQY
j_call: TRBJ2-7; v_call: TRBV27; cdr3_aa: AGSPGLAGTITYEQY
j_call: TRBJ1-6; v_call: TRBV9; cdr3_aa: ASSVTGGSSPLH
j_call: TRBJ1-2; v_call: TRBV9; cdr3_aa: ASSGAGTGGAGYGYT
j_call: TRBJ1-2; v_call: TRBV10-3; cdr3_aa: AISESWQGANYGYT
j_call: TRBJ1-6; v_call: TRBV2; cdr3_aa: ASRRDSGSPLH
j_call: TRBJ2-7; v_call: TRBV5-6; cdr3_aa: ASTPGTGTAYEQY
j_call: TRBJ1-2; v_call: TRBV5-4; cdr3_aa: ASSHSEGYGYT
j_call: TRBJ2-7; v_call: TRBV14; cdr3_aa: ASSRGTASEQY
j_call: TRBJ2-1; v_call: TRBV5-6; cdr3_aa: ASSPGTPADEQF
j_call: TRBJ2-7; v_call: TRBV5-6; cdr3_aa: ASSSPGGYEQY
j_call: TRBJ1-1; v_call: TRBV4-1; cdr3_aa: ASSQDTGYTEAF